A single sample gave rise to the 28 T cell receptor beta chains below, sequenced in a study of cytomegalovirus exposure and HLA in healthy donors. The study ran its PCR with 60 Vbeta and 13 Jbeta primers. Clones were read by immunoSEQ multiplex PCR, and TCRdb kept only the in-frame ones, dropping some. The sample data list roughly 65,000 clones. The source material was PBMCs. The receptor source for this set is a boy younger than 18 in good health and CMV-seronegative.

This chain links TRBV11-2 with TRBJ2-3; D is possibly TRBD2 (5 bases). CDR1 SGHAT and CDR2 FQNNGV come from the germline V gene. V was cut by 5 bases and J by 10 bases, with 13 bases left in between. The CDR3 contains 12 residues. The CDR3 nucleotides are TGTGCCAGCAGCCAACTAGGTCATCCGCAGTATTTT. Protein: CASSQLGHPQYF.

CDR3 in amino acids: CASRRDSADYGYTF. In nucleotides, the CDR3 is TGTGCCAGCAGGCGGGACAGCGCGGACTATGGCTACACCTTC. The genes are TRBV7-2 and TRBJ1-2, with 7 nucleotides matching TRBD1. V lost 6 bases, J lost 3 bases, and 7 bases stayed unmatched. The V gene's germline CDR1 is SGHTA and CDR2 FQGNSA. This CDR3 region has 14 residues.

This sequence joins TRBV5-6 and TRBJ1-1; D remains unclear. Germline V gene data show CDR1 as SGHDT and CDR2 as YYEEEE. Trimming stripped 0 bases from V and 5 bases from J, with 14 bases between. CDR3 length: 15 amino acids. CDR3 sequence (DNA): TGTGCCAGCAGCTTGGGGCCAAGAATGTGGACTGAAGCTTTCTTT. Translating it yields CASSLGPRMWTEAFF.

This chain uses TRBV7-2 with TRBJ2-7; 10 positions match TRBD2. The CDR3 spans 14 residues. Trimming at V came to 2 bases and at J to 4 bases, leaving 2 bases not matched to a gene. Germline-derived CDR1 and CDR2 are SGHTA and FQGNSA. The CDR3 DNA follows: TGTGCCAGCAGCTTACTAGCGGGAGAGTACGAGCAGTACTTC. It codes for CASSLLAGEYEQYF.

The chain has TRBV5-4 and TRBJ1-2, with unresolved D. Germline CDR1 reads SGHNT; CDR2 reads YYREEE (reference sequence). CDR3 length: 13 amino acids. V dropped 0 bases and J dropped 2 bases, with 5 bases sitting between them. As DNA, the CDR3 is TGTGCCAGCAGCTTGGAACGGAACTATGGCTACACCTTC. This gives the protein CASSLERNYGYTF.

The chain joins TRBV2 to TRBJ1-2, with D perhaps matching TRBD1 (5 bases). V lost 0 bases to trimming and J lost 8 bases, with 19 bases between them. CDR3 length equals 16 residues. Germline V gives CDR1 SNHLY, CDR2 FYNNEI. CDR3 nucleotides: TGTGCCAGCAGTGAAGCGCTTCGCCCAGGGAAAGGCGGCTACACCTTC. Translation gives CASSEALRPGKGGYTF.

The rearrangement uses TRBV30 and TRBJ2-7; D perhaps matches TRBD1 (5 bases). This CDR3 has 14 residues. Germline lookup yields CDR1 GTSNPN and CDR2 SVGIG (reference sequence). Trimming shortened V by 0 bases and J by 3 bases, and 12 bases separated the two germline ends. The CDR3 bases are TGTGCCTGGAGTGTTACCGCCACAGGCTACGAGCAGTACTTC. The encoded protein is CAWSVTATGYEQYF.

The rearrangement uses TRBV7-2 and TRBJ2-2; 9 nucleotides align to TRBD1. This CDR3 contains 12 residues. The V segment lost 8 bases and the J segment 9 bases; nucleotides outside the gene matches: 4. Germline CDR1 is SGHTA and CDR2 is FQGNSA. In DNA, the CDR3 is TGTGCCAGCGGGACAGGGCCACGGGAGCTGTTTTTT. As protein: CASGTGPRELFF.

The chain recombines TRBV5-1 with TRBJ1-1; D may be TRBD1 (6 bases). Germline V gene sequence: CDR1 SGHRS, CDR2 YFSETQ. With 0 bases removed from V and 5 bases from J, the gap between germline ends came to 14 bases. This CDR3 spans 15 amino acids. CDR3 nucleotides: TGCGCCAGCAGCTTGGTGTCCCCAGGGGAGACTGAAGCTTTCTTT. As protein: CASSLVSPGETEAFF.

For the CDR3, the DNA is TGCGCCAGCAGCCAAGTCGAATCTAGCGGGGGGGCCGCAGGGTACGAGCAGTACTTC. It specifies CASSQVESSGGAAGYEQYF. The V gene is TRBV4-1, the J gene TRBJ2-7; 12 bases match TRBD2. The V gene end was trimmed by 1 base and the J gene end by 4 bases; junction bases not matched to a gene: 14. Germline CDR1 MGHRA, CDR2 YSYEKL. The length of the CDR3 is 19 residues.

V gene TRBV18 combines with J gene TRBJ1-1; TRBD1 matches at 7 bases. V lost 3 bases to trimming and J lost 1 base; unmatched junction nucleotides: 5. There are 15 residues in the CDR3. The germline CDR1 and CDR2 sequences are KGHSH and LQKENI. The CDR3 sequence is CASSPSGTANTEAFF. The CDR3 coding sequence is TGTGCCAGCTCACCCTCCGGGACAGCGAACACTGAAGCTTTCTTT.

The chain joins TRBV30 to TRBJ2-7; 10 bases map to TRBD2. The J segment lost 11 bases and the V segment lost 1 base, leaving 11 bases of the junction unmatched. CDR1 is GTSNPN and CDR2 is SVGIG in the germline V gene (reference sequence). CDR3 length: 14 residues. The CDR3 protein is CAWSAKREGRLEYF. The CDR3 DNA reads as TGTGCCTGGAGTGCCAAGCGGGAGGGAAGGTTGGAGTACTTC.

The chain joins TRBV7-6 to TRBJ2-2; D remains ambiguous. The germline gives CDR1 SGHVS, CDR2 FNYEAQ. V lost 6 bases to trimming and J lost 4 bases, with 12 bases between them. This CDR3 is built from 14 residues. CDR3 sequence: CASSTLAPTGELFF. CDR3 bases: TGTGCCAGCAGTACTTTAGCCCCCACCGGGGAGCTGTTTTTT.

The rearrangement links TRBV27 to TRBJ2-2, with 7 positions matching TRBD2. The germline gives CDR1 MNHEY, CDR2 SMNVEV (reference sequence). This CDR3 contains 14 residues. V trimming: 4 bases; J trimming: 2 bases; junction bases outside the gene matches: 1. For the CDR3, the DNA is TGTGCCAGCAGTTCGGGACTAAACACCGGGGAGCTGTTTTTT. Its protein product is CASSSGLNTGELFF.

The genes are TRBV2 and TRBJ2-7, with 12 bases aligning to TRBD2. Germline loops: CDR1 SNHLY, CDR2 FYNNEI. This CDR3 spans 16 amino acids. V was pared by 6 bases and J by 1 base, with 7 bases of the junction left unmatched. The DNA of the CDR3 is TGTGCCAGCAGGAGGACTAGCGGGGCCCCGTCCTACGAGCAGTACTTC. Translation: CASRRTSGAPSYEQYF.

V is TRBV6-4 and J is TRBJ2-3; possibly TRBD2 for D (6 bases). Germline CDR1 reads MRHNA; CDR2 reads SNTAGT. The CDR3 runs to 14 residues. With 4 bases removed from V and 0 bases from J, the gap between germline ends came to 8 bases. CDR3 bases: TGTGCCAGCAGTGTGGCGGGAAGCACAGATACGCAGTATTTT. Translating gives CASSVAGSTDTQYF.

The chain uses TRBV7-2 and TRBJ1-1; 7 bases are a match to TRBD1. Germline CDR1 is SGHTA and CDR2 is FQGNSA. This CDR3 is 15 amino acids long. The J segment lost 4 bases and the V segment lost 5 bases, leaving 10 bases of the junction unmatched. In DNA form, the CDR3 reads TGTGCCAGCAGCACACGACAGGGCGGAGGCACTGAAGCTTTCTTT. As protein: CASSTRQGGGTEAFF.

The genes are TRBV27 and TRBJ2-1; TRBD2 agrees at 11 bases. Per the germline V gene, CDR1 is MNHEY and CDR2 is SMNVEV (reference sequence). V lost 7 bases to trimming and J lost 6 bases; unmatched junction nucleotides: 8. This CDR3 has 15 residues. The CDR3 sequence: CASKRSSGRANEQFF. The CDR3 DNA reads TGTGCCAGCAAGCGGAGTAGCGGGAGGGCCAATGAGCAGTTCTTC.

DNA for the CDR3: TGTGCCAGCAGCCAAGATTTGCCAGGGGGCGGTTCACCCCTCCACTTT. Translated, it gives CASSQDLPGGGSPLHF. V gene TRBV14 combines with J gene TRBJ1-6; 8 bases are shared with TRBD1. The ends lost 0 bases at V and 9 bases at J; junction bases unmatched: 7. The CDR3 has 16 amino acids. Germline V gene data show CDR1 as SGHDN and CDR2 as FVKESK.

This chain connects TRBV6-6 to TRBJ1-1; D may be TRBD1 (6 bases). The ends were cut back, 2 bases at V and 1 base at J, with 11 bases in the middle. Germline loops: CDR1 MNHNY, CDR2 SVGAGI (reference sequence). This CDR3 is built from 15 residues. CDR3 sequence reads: CASSYPQGPNTEAFF. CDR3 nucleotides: TGTGCCAGCAGTTACCCCCAGGGGCCGAACACTGAAGCTTTCTTT.

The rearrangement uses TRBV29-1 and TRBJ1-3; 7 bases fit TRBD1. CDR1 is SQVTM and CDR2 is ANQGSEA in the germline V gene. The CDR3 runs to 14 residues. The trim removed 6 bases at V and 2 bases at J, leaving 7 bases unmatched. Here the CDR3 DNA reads TGCAGCGTCGCTGAGGGGGCGGCTGGAAACACCATATATTTT. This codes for CSVAEGAAGNTIYF.

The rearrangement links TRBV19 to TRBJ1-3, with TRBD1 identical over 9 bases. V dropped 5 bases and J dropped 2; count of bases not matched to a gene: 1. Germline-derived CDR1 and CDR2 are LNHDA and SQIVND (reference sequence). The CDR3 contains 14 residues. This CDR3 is CASSRTGAGNTIYF. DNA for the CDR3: TGTGCCAGTAGTCGGACAGGGGCTGGAAACACCATATATTTT.

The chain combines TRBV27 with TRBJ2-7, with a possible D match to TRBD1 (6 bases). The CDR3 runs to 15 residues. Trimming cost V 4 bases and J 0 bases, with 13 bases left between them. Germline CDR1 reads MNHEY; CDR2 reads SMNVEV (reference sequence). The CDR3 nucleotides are TGTGCCAGCAGTTCCGGACAGTTTGGCTCCTACGAGCAGTACTTC. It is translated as CASSSGQFGSYEQYF.

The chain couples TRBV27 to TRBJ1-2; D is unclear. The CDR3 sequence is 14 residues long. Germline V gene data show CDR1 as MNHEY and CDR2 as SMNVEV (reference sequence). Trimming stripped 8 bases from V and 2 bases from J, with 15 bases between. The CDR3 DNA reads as TGTGCCAGCCGGGAAGTTGGACGGAACTATGGCTACACCTTC. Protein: CASREVGRNYGYTF.

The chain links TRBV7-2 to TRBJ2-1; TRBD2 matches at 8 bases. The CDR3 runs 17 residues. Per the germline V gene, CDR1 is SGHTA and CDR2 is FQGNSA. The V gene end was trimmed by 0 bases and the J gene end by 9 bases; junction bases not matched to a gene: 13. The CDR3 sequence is CASSLAPGSGGWFEQFF. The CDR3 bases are TGTGCCAGCAGCTTAGCCCCGGGAAGCGGGGGTTGGTTTGAGCAGTTCTTC.

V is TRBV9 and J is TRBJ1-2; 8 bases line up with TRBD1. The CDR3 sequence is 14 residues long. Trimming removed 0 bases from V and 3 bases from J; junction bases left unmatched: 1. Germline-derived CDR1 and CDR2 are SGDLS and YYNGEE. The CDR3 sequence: CASSVEDRDYGYTF. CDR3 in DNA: TGTGCCAGCAGCGTAGAGGACAGGGACTATGGCTACACCTTC. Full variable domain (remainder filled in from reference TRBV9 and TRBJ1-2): DSGVTQTPKHLITATGQRVTLRCSPRSGDLSVYWYQQSLDQGLQFLIQYYNGEERAKGNILERFSAQQFPDLHSELNLSSLELGDSALYFCASSVEDRDYGYTFGSGTRLTVV.

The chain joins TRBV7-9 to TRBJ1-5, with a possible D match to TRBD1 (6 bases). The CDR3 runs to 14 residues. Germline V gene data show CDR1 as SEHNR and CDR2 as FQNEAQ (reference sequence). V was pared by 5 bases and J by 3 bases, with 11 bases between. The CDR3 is CASSPSGDNQPQHF. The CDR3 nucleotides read TGTGCCAGCAGCCCATCAGGGGACAATCAGCCCCAGCATTTT.

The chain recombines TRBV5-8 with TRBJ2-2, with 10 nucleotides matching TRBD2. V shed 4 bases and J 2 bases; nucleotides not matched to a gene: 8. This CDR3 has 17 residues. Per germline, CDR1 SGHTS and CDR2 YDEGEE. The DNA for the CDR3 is TGTGCCAGCAGCGCTGCACTAGCGGGACTAAACACCGGGGAGCTGTTTTTT. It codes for CASSAALAGLNTGELFF. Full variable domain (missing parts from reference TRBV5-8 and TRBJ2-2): EAGVTQSPTHLIKTRGQQATLRCSPISGHTSVYWYQQALGLGLQFLLWYDEGEERNRGNFPPRFSGRQFPNYSSELNVNALELEDSALYLCASSAALAGLNTGELFFGEGSRLTVL.